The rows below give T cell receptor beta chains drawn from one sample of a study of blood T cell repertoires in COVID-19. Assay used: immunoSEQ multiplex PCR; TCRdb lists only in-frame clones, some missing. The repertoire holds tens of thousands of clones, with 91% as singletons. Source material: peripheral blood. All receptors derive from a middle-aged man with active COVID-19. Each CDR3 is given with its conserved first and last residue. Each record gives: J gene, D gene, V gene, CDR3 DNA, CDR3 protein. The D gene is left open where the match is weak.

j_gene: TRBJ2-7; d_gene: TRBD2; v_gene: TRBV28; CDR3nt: TGTGCCAGCAGTTCCAGACTAGCGGGAGTCTACGAGCAGTACTTC; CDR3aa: CASSSRLAGVYEQYF
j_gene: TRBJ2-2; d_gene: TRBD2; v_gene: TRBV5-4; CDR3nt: TGTGCCAGCAGCTTGATGAGGAGCGGGGCGACCGGGGAGCTGTTTTTT; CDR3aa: CASSLMRSGATGELFF
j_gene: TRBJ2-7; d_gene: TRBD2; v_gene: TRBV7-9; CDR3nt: TGTGCCAGCAGCGCCGTATTGGGAGCGGGGGGGACCTACGAGCAGTACTTC; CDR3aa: CASSAVLGAGGTYEQYF
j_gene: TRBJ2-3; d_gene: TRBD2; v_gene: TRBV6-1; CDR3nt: TGTGCCAGCAGTGAAGCACCGGGACTAGCGGGGGGAGCAGATACGCAGTATTTT; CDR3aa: CASSEAPGLAGGADTQYF
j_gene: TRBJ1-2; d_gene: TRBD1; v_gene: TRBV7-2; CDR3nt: TGTGCCAGCAGCCCGAAGGGGACAGGGGTTACGGGCTACACCTTC; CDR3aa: CASSPKGTGVTGYTF
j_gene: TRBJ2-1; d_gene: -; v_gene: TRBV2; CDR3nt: TGTGCCAGCAGTGGCGTCGCGGGACCCTACAATGAGCAGTTCTTC; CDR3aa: CASSGVAGPYNEQFF
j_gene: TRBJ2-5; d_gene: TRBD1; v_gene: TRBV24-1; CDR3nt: TGTGCCACCAGTGATATTGGACAGGGAGTCGGGGAGACCCAGTACTTC; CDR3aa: CATSDIGQGVGETQYF
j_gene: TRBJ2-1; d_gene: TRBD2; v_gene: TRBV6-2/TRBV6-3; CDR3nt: TGTGCCAGCAGTGTAGCGGGGGGGCCCCAGAATGAGCAGTTCTTC; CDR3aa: CASSVAGGPQNEQFF
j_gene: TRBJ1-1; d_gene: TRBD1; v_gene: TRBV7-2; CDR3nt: TGTGCCAGCAGAATCATGACAGGGATGAACACTGAAGCTTTCTTT; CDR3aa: CASRIMTGMNTEAFF
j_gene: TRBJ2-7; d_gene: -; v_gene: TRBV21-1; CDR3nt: TGTGCCAGCAGCAAGCAGCGGGGGGTCCACGAGCAGTACTTC; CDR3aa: CASSKQRGVHEQYF
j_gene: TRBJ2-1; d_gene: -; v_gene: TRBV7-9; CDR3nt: TGTGCCAGCAGCTTAGATTGGGGCGGTAACCCCTACAATGAGCAGTTCTTC; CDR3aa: CASSLDWGGNPYNEQFF
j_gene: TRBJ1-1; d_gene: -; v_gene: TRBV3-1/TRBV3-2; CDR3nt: TGTGCCAGCAGCCAAGCTGGCGGGTTGAACACTGAAGCTTTCTTT; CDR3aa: CASSQAGGLNTEAFF
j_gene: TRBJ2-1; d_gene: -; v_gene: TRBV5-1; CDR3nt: TGCGCCAGCAGCGAGCCGGGGGTGACGAATGAGCAGTTCTTC; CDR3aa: CASSEPGVTNEQFF